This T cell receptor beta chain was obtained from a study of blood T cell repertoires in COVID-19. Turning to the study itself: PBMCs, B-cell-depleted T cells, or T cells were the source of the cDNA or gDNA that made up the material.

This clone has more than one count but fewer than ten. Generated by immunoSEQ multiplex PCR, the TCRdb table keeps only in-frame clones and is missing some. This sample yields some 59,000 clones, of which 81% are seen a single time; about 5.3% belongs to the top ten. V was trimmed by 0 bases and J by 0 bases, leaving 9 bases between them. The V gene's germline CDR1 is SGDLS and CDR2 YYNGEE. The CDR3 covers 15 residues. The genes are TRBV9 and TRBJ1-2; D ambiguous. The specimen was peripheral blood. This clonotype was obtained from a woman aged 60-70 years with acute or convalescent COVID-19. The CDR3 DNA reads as TGTGCCAGCAGCGTAGGAGGCACGACTAACTATGGCTACACCTTC. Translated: CASSVGGTTNYGYTF.